The clone carrying this T cell receptor beta chain was counted at least ten times. V lost 0 bases, J lost 8 bases, and 4 bases lay in between. Per germline, CDR1 LNHDA and CDR2 SQIVND (reference sequence). The CDR3 spans 11 residues. The TCR beta CDR3 regions underwent amplification using RNA transcripts as the source. First-round RT-PCR of the TCR CDR3 relied on the HTBI primer set. TCRdb passed the multiplex PCR reads through MiXCR, listing each CDR3 protein once. The table records around 450,000 distinct CDR3 sequences, less than 20% of them present only once. The data were obtained in a study of T cells in Graves' hyperthyroidism and ophthalmopathy. Graves' hyperthyroidism is called stable when ophthalmopathy does not progress within 18 months.

The sample consisted of blood. This chain links TRBV19 with TRBJ1-1; no clear D gene. The sequence was obtained from a woman between 18 and 29 years old with Graves' hyperthyroidism. CDR3 nucleotide sequence: TGTGCCAGTAGTATAGAGGGCGAAGCTTTCTTT. Amino acids: CASSIEGEAFF.